This entry features one TCR beta chain sequence. Its antigen is as yet unknown. The data are from a study of T cells expressing NK-cell markers. Whole-study context: Sequencing of TCR beta repertoires drew on sorted CD3+CD56+NKG2C+, CD3+CD56+NKG2C- and CD3+CD56-NKG2C+ T cells. Just one sequenced donor of eight was HCMV-seronegative, while seven were seropositive.

The authors made TCR beta cDNA libraries by 5'RACE template switching. This switching added a universal primer site and UMIs. TCRdb reprocessed the 5' RACE reads, with one entry per CDR3 protein and no DNA. The record lists some 410,000 distinct CDR3 sequences, of which the ten most abundant hold approximately 7%. Study outcomes and limitations: The dominant NKG2C+ clonotypes represented about 1.0-7.5% of CD8+ T cells in more than five donors.

Germline CDR1 is SGHNT and CDR2 is YYREEE (reference sequence). The CDR3 is 15 residues long. Source material: blood T cells: a sorted CD56 or NKG2C T cell subset, CD4+ or CD8+ T cells, or bulk PBMC T cells (not recorded which). V is TRBV5-4 and J is TRBJ2-7; TCRdb returns TRBD1, unconfirmable since there is no DNA. The clonotype originates from a woman aged 18-70 years in good health. The CDR3 here is CASSRLAGVAYEQYF.